This T cell receptor (beta chain) is from a study of blood T cells in healthy people across ages. Study-level points and caveats: With age, beta diversity per million T cells declined roughly linearly, significantly by 30 to 40.

PCR was performed a second time for roughly 7 to 11 cycles using a sample-barcoded 5' primer and a J-beta primer mix. TCRdb reprocessed the 5' RACE reads with MiXCR, giving one entry per CDR3 protein. The sample records around 990,000 distinct CDR3 sequences, 35% to 40% being singletons. In the case of this clonotype: What it recognizes is unknown.

Germline CDR1 is SGHTA and CDR2 is FQGNSA. Between the trimmed V and J ends, which lost 2 bases and 5 bases, there was a span of 14 bases. The CDR3 has 15 amino acids. Input material: blood. This chain uses TRBV7-2 with TRBJ2-3; no clear D gene. This TCR came from a young man in good health. The CDR3 sequence is CASSLSGPSGDTQYF. CDR3 coding DNA: TGTGCCAGCAGCTTATCCGGGCCCTCGGGAGATACGCAGTATTTT.